This record covers a single T cell receptor (beta chain). The data originate from a study of blood T cell repertoires in COVID-19. Study summary: Samples representing acute and convalescent COVID-19 were sourced from the United States, Italy and Spain. From T cells, B-cell-depleted T cells, or PBMCs came the material, which was cDNA or gDNA.

In the authors' workflow: Amplifying reference gene primers gave estimates of nucleated cell counts. This table comes from immunoSEQ multiplex PCR, and its TCRdb copy is limited to in-frame clones, with some not included. For V, J and clone size, that table is used; D and trimming come from the DNA. The sample consists of roughly 190,000 clones, about nine tenths of them appearing once. Between the trimmed V and J ends, which lost 4 bases and 5 bases, there was a span of 16 bases. CDR1 and CDR2 from the germline V gene are SGHDT and YYEEEE. The CDR3 extends over 15 amino acids. Specimen: peripheral blood. This chain links TRBV5-6 with TRBJ2-1, with D hard to call. This sequence originates from a young man with acute or convalescent COVID-19. CDR3 loop: CASSTDIRIDNEQFF. CDR3 in DNA: TGTGCCAGCAGCACCGACATACGGATTGACAATGAGCAGTTCTTC.